This TCR beta chain was found in a study of blood T cells in healthy people across ages. The use of a sample-barcoded 5' primer and a J-beta primer mix characterized a second PCR of 7 to 11 cycles. Each CDR3 protein is one row after TCRdb ran MiXCR on the 5' RACE reads. The repertoire holds about 1.6 million distinct CDR3 sequences, with almost 35% as singletons. Regarding the study as a whole: Unknown CMV status may confound age-related changes in expanded clones. Age brought a roughly linear fall in TCR beta diversity measured per million T cells.

The length of the CDR3 is 15 residues. Looked up from germline, CDR1 is DFQATT and CDR2 is SNEGSKA (reference sequence). Details on this clonotype: Its specificity is unknown. One junction end does not reproduce the germline sequence, and a read error may be involved.

The study recruited healthy Caucasian donors from Russia who were aged about 6 to 95. This clonotype originated in a woman aged 30 to 39 in good health. The genes are TRBV20-1 and TRBJ2-1; 9 bases fit TRBD2. What was sequenced was blood. CDR3 nucleotide sequence: TGCAGTGCTAGAGCTATAGCGGGAGACTACAATGAGCGGTTCTTC. Protein product: CSARAIAGDYNERFF.